A selection of T cell receptor beta chains follows, all from one sample in a study of identical twins. TCRdb used MiXCR to reprocess the 5' RACE reads, holding one entry per CDR3 protein. The sample records 400,000 to 500,000 distinct CDR3 sequences, 18% being singletons. The sample taken for sequencing was naive T cells sorted from blood. These TCRs come from a man aged 45 to 65 in good health. CDR3s include the opening cysteine and the closing phenylalanine or tryptophan.

TRBV4-3	CASSQGGRGSTEAFF
TRBV19	CASSAGRLIGDTQYF
TRBV6-1	CASSTPGTEDETQYF
TRBV28	CASRLLAGDDTQYF
TRBV7-9	CASSFTRQGYNEQFF
TRBV11-2	CASSVRTSGRGNEQFF
TRBV28	CASSLPRHGVSNEQFF
TRBV18	CASSEGRETQYF
TRBV28	CASRTPSLYGYTF
TRBV5-1	CASSPISGSALHNEQFF
TRBV5-1	CASSLTQGDTGELFF
TRBV7-6	CASSSARDMNTEAFF
TRBV20-1	CSARDLTPRLALRNNEQFF
TRBV20-1	CSARDLGQGSYEQYF